This TCR beta chain was captured by sequencing in a study of blood T cells in healthy people across ages. Alongside a J-beta primer mix, a sample-barcoded 5' primer served in a second PCR lasting roughly 7 to 12 cycles. One entry per CDR3 protein, called by TCRdb with MiXCR from the 5' RACE reads. Of 1.8 million or so distinct CDR3 sequences detected, approximately 39% appear once; the ten largest clones hold roughly 23%. The CDR3 length is 13 residues. Unmatched junction bases numbered 7, after V lost 7 bases and J lost 2 bases. Per the germline V gene, CDR1 is SQVTM and CDR2 is ANQGSEA. With regard to this clonotype: No antigen is known for it.

General study findings and limits: The recorded TCR beta diversity per million T cells decreased in a roughly linear manner with age. Because sorting was not performed, PBMCs prevented conclusive naive versus antigen-experienced comparison. Fewer expanded clones and more diversity marked long-lived versus aged donors. The percentage of naive T cells correlated strongly with TCR beta diversity.

This TCR derives from a human donor in good health. The sequencing sample was made of blood. The chain is built from TRBV29-1 and TRBJ2-5; TRBD1 aligns across 7 bases. CDR3 nucleotides: TGCAGCGCCGGGACAGCTAATCAAGAGACCCAGTACTTC. Translating gives CSAGTANQETQYF.